This is a list of T cell receptor beta chains from one sample in a study of lymphopenia after photon versus proton radiotherapy. Assay used: immunoSEQ multiplex PCR; TCRdb lists only in-frame clones, some missing. The data contain roughly 5,200 clones, about 88% of them singletons. Sequencing was performed on peripheral blood, taken from a patient treated with photon-based radiotherapy. These receptors all come from a man aged 25 to 40 with gastric cancer. Both conserved end residues are part of each CDR3. Fields, in order: CDR3 length, V gene, D gene, J gene, clone size, CDR3 DNA, CDR3 protein. A D gene is named only where the DNA matches it firmly. The listing skips clone size in some rows; elsewhere it reads once, few, many or a size class.

length: 15; V: TRBV7-2; D: .; J: TRBJ1-1; size: few; DNA: TGTGCCAGCAGCTTAGTAGTATTTGGGGTTCTTCCTGCTTTCTTT; CDR3: CASSLVVFGVLPAFF
length: 12; V: TRBV7-9; D: .; J: TRBJ1-2; size: .; DNA: TGTGCCAGCAGCTCTCTTGCTGATGGCTACACCTTC; CDR3: CASSSLADGYTF
length: 14; V: TRBV28; D: .; J: TRBJ2-2; size: once; DNA: TGTGCCAGCAGTATTAGCGAGAACACCGGGGAGCTGTTTTTT; CDR3: CASSISENTGELFF
length: 13; V: TRBV28; D: .; J: TRBJ1-1; size: .; DNA: TGTGCCACCGAGGGGTTCGGGGGGACTGAAGCTTTCTTT; CDR3: CATEGFGGTEAFF
length: 15; V: TRBV5-5; D: TRBD2; J: TRBJ2-5; size: .; DNA: TGTGCCAGCAGCTCGGGACTAGCGATCCAAGAGACCCAGTACTTC; CDR3: CASSSGLAIQETQYF
length: 13; V: TRBV2; D: TRBD2; J: TRBJ2-7; size: .; DNA: TGTGCCAGCAGTGAAGCGCGGGAGTACGAGCAGTACTTC; CDR3: CASSEAREYEQYF
length: 14; V: TRBV6-5; D: .; J: TRBJ2-3; size: .; DNA: TGTGCCAGCAGACGGACTGGGATTACAGATACGCAGTATTTT; CDR3: CASRRTGITDTQYF
length: 15; V: TRBV7-3; D: TRBD2; J: TRBJ2-1; size: .; DNA: TGTGCCAGCAGCACTACTAGCGGGGTTATGGATGAGCAGTTCTTC; CDR3: CASSTTSGVMDEQFF
length: 14; V: TRBV2; D: TRBD2; J: TRBJ2-7; size: .; DNA: TGTGCCAGCACGGGGGTAGCGGGAGTTAACGAGCAGTACTTC; CDR3: CASTGVAGVNEQYF
length: 16; V: TRBV5-4; D: TRBD2; J: TRBJ2-3; size: .; DNA: TGTGCCAGCAGCCCTAAAACACTAGCGGACACAGATACGCAGTATTTT; CDR3: CASSPKTLADTDTQYF
length: 18; V: TRBV7-8; D: .; J: TRBJ1-3; size: once; DNA: TGTGCCAGCAGCTCCAGACAGCGGAGAATCTCGGCTGGAAACACCATATATTTT; CDR3: CASSSRQRRISAGNTIYF
length: 14; V: TRBV5-1; D: .; J: TRBJ1-4; size: .; DNA: TGCGCCAGCAGCTTGGGAGGAGGTGGGGAAAAACTGTTTTTT; CDR3: CASSLGGGGEKLFF
length: 13; V: TRBV28; D: .; J: TRBJ1-2; size: .; DNA: TGTGCCAGCAGTTTCGACATTCTCTATGGCTACACCTTC; CDR3: CASSFDILYGYTF
length: 15; V: TRBV7-3; D: TRBD1; J: TRBJ2-3; size: .; DNA: TGTGCCAGCAGCTTAATAGGGACAGACACAGATACGCAGTATTTT; CDR3: CASSLIGTDTDTQYF
length: 14; V: TRBV2; D: TRBD2; J: TRBJ2-1; size: .; DNA: TGTGCCAACCGAGCGGGGGTGTCTGACAATGAGCAGTTCTTC; CDR3: CANRAGVSDNEQFF
length: 14; V: TRBV29-1; D: TRBD2; J: TRBJ2-3; size: .; DNA: TGCAGCGTTGCGCGGGGGACCAGCACAGATACGCAGTATTTT; CDR3: CSVARGTSTDTQYF
length: 13; V: TRBV27; D: .; J: TRBJ2-5; size: .; DNA: TGTGCCAGCAGTCCACGCCTTGGGGAGACCCAGTACTTC; CDR3: CASSPRLGETQYF
length: 15; V: TRBV4-2; D: .; J: TRBJ2-7; size: .; DNA: TGTGCCAGCAGCCAACGACTAGGGAGCTCCTACGAGCAGTACTTC; CDR3: CASSQRLGSSYEQYF